One and the same sample provided the 23 T cell receptor beta chains below, sequenced in a study of blood T cell repertoires in COVID-19. Clones were read by immunoSEQ multiplex PCR, and TCRdb kept only the in-frame ones, dropping some. Here the sample spans about 110,000 clones, about four fifths being singletons. Material for sequencing was peripheral blood. The receptors were sampled from a woman aged 55-70 years with acute or convalescent COVID-19.

This sequence joins TRBV5-5 and TRBJ2-1, with 14 nucleotides matching TRBD2. Germline CDR1 SGHKS, CDR2 YYEKEE (reference sequence). With V trimmed by 4 bases and J by 4 bases, 1 base remained unmatched. This CDR3 region has 15 residues. CDR3 coding DNA: TGTGCCAGCAGCGGGACTAGCGGGGGTTACAATGAGCAGTTCTTC. Its protein product is CASSGTSGGYNEQFF. Based on the CDR3 plus reference TRBV5-5 and TRBJ2-1, the full variable domain is DAGVTQSPTHLIKTRGQQVTLRCSPISGHKSVSWYQQVLGQGPQFIFQYYEKEERGRGNFPDRFSARQFPNYSSELNVNALLLGDSALYLCASSGTSGGYNEQFFGPGTRLTVL.

The chain employs TRBV12-3 or TRBV12-4 and TRBJ1-2, with 7 bases aligning to TRBD1. Losses at the gene ends were 6 bases for V and 4 bases for J; bases not matched to a gene: 2. The CDR3 length is 12 residues. The CDR3 DNA reads TGTGCCAGCAGCCGGGACAGCTATGGCTACACCTTC. Translating it yields CASSRDSYGYTF.

The chain joins TRBV18 to TRBJ2-5; 8 bases are a match to TRBD1. V lost 3 bases, J lost 1 base, and 4 bases stayed unmatched. The CDR3 sequence is 15 residues long. Per the germline V gene, CDR1 is KGHSH and CDR2 is LQKENI. CDR3 protein: CASSPGTGSQETQYF. The CDR3 bases are TGTGCCAGCTCACCCGGGACAGGAAGCCAAGAGACCCAGTACTTC.

This sequence joins TRBV6-5 and TRBJ2-1; 10 bases agree with TRBD2. The germline gives CDR1 MNHEY, CDR2 SVGAGI. This CDR3 comprises 15 residues. V lost 4 bases to trimming and J lost 6 bases; unmatched junction nucleotides: 6. CDR3: CASSSWGLARNEQFF. CDR3 nucleotide sequence: TGTGCCAGCAGTTCTTGGGGACTAGCGCGCAATGAGCAGTTCTTC.

This sequence joins TRBV5-1 and TRBJ2-1; the match to TRBD2 covers 9 bases. This CDR3 contains 18 residues. J was trimmed by 0 bases and V by 1 base; bases with no gene match: 8. CDR1 is SGHRS and CDR2 is YFSETQ in the germline V gene. CDR3 coding DNA: TGCGCCAGCAGCTTGTTTGGGACTAGCAGAGCCTCCTACAATGAGCAGTTCTTC. It encodes CASSLFGTSRASYNEQFF.

This clone appeared a single time. The rearrangement joins TRBV29-1 to TRBJ2-7; 11 nucleotides line up with TRBD2. The CDR3 spans 13 residues. From germline, CDR1 is SQVTM and CDR2 ANQGSEA. V shed 4 bases and J 3 bases; nucleotides not matched to a gene: 2. Here the CDR3 reads CSVAGTSGYEQYF. CDR3 nucleotides: TGCAGCGTTGCCGGGACTAGCGGCTACGAGCAGTACTTC.

V is TRBV19 and J is TRBJ2-7, with D perhaps matching TRBD2 (6 bases). V lost 8 bases, J lost 4 bases, and 15 bases lay in between. CDR1 and CDR2 (germline): LNHDA, SQIVND (reference sequence). This CDR3 comprises 13 residues. The CDR3 sequence is CASAGTGTYEQYF. DNA for the CDR3: TGTGCCAGTGCGGGAACGGGGACTTACGAGCAGTACTTC.

The J gene is TRBJ2-7, the V gene TRBV7-9, with 8 bases that match TRBD2. The CDR3 sequence is 15 residues long. Germline V gene data show CDR1 as SEHNR and CDR2 as FQNEAQ (reference sequence). With 5 bases clipped from V and 2 bases from J, the junction kept 8 bases outside the gene matches. The CDR3 bases are TGTGCCAGCAGCAAGACCCAGGGACTAGCCTACGAGCAGTACTTC. Its protein product is CASSKTQGLAYEQYF.

The chain has TRBV3-1 (or the pseudogene TRBV3-2) and TRBJ2-7; TRBD1 is a possible D gene (5 bases). Trimming removed 4 bases from V and 2 bases from J, with 15 bases in between. Germline values: CDR1 LGHDT, CDR2 YNNKEL (reference sequence). The CDR3 is made up of 15 amino acids. CDR3 region: CASSPIPTDTYEQYF. Here the CDR3 DNA reads TGTGCCAGCAGCCCCATACCGACAGACACCTACGAGCAGTACTTC.

V and J are TRBV7-9 and TRBJ1-1, with D possibly matching TRBD1 (5 bases). The V gene lost 6 bases and the J gene lost 4 bases, with 15 bases spanning the gap. The CDR3 has 14 residues. Germline CDR1 reads SEHNR; CDR2 reads FQNEAQ (reference sequence). CDR3 sequence: CASSFEGASTEAFF. The CDR3 DNA reads as TGTGCCAGCAGTTTCGAAGGGGCCAGCACTGAAGCTTTCTTT.

CDR3 nucleotide sequence: TGCGCCAGCAGCCATACGCTTGGAATAGCGATCTCCTACGAGCAGTACTTC. Amino acid sequence: CASSHTLGIAISYEQYF. J is TRBJ2-7 and V is TRBV4-1, with D maybe TRBD2 (5 bases). This CDR3 comprises 17 residues. Trimming left V 3 bases short and J 0 bases short, with 18 bases between. Germline values: CDR1 MGHRA, CDR2 YSYEKL.

This chain joins TRBV4-1 and TRBJ2-3, with 10 nucleotides matching TRBD2. The CDR3 sequence is 17 residues long. Looked up from germline, CDR1 is MGHRA and CDR2 is YSYEKL. With V trimmed by 2 bases and J by 8 bases, 13 bases remained unmatched. The CDR3 nucleotides read TGCGCCAGCAGCCAAACGGAGCAGCGGGGGGGCACGGGTACGCAGTATTTT. This codes for CASSQTEQRGGTGTQYF.

The V gene is TRBV7-3, the J gene TRBJ1-6; D is uncertain. Germline V CDR1 and CDR2: SGHTA, FQGTGA. Trimming removed 1 base at V and 7 bases at J, with 8 bases between. The CDR3 contains 14 residues. For the CDR3, the DNA is TGTGCCAGCAGCTTAAATGGAGGGAATTCACCCCTCCACTTT. Its translation is CASSLNGGNSPLHF.

The chain has TRBV5-1 and TRBJ2-2; the match to TRBD2 covers 7 bases. Losses at the gene ends were 0 bases for V and 2 bases for J; bases not matched to a gene: 4. There are 16 residues in the CDR3. The V gene's germline CDR1 is SGHRS and CDR2 YFSETQ. CDR3 sequence (DNA): TGCGCCAGCAGCTTGGAGGCGGGACTAAACACCGGGGAGCTGTTTTTT. This sequence encodes CASSLEAGLNTGELFF. The full variable domain, completed using reference TRBV5-1 and TRBJ2-2, is KAGVTQTPRYLIKTRGQQVTLSCSPISGHRSVSWYQQTPGQGLQFLFEYFSETQRNKGNFPGRFSGRQFSNSRSEMNVSTLELGDSALYLCASSLEAGLNTGELFFGEGSRLTVL.

This clone came up a few times. The V call is TRBV13, the J call TRBJ2-1, with 7 bases fitting TRBD1. V was clipped by 5 bases and J by 2 bases; unmatched bases: 6. The germline CDR1 and CDR2 sequences are PRHDT and FYEKMQ (reference sequence). This CDR3 is 15 amino acids long. CDR3 coding DNA: TGTGCCAGCAGCCTACAGGGGATGACCTACAATGAGCAGTTCTTC. The encoded protein is CASSLQGMTYNEQFF.

This clone was recorded only once. The CDR3 carries no conserved terminal phenylalanine or tryptophan, so it likely arises from a read error. Because the CDR3's place on the DNA is in doubt, the DNA is left out and the CDR3 is given as listed by TCRdb. Here the CDR3 reads CASSFDLGLAIGI. The genes are TRBV6-6 and TRBJ2-3; TRBD2 reflects the table's D call only, with no check against the DNA. Germline V lookup: CDR1 MNHNY, CDR2 SVGAGI (reference sequence). The CDR3 is 13 residues long, counting both termini.

CDR3 coding DNA: TGTGCCAGCTCACCCCTTCCCCGGGGGAACACTGAAGCTTTCTTT. The encoded protein is CASSPLPRGNTEAFF. V gene TRBV18 combines with J gene TRBJ1-1; D is undetermined. The CDR3 contains 15 residues. V was pared by 3 bases and J by 1 base, with 12 bases between. Looked up from germline, CDR1 is KGHSH and CDR2 is LQKENI.

The V call is TRBV6-5, the J call TRBJ1-5; 8 bases are shared with TRBD1. Germline CDR1 and CDR2: MNHEY and SVGAGI. Trimming at V came to 4 bases and at J to 2 bases, leaving 4 bases not matched to a gene. The CDR3 contains 15 residues. As DNA, the CDR3 is TGTGCCAGCAGTTGGACAGGGAACGGCAATCAGCCCCAGCATTTT. It is translated as CASSWTGNGNQPQHF.

For the CDR3, the DNA is TGTGCCAGCAGTTTCAGGGGGAGGCAGCCCCAGCATTTT. This sequence encodes CASSFRGRQPQHF. The genes are TRBV28 and TRBJ1-5, with 7 nucleotides matching TRBD1. Losses at the gene ends were 3 bases for V and 7 bases for J; bases not matched to a gene: 3. The CDR3 totals 13 residues. Germline CDR1 is MDHEN and CDR2 is SYDVKM.

The chain employs TRBV7-3 and TRBJ2-1; 8 nucleotides align to TRBD2. With V trimmed by 4 bases and J by 15 bases, 8 bases remained unmatched. The germline gives CDR1 SGHTA, CDR2 FQGTGA. The CDR3 has 12 amino acids. The CDR3 is CASSSGLGEWFF. The CDR3 nucleotides are TGTGCCAGCAGCTCGGGACTAGGGGAGTGGTTCTTC.

This clone was recorded a few times. The chain couples TRBV28 to TRBJ2-7, with 7 bases lining up with TRBD1. The V gene end was trimmed by 5 bases and the J gene end by 5 bases; junction bases not matched to a gene: 9. Germline V gene lookup returns CDR1 MDHEN and CDR2 SYDVKM. This CDR3 contains 14 residues. The CDR3 sequence is CASSRTTGLNEQYF. The CDR3, as DNA: TGTGCCAGCAGTCGAACGACAGGGCTGAACGAGCAGTACTTC.

V gene TRBV28 combines with J gene TRBJ1-2, with D tentatively TRBD1 (5 bases). This CDR3 comprises 14 residues. The V gene's germline CDR1 is MDHEN and CDR2 SYDVKM. V was pared by 3 bases and J by 2 bases, with 10 bases between. CDR3 bases: TGTGCCAGCAGTTTGGCAGGGCCAAACTATGGCTACACCTTC. Protein: CASSLAGPNYGYTF.

V usage is TRBV14 and J usage is TRBJ2-3, with 13 bases that match TRBD2. The CDR3 spans 19 residues. Germline loops: CDR1 SGHDN, CDR2 FVKESK. The V and J ends lost 3 bases and 0 bases, in that order; junction bases with no gene match: 9. CDR3 sequence: CASSHRLAGGPSSTDTQYF. The CDR3, as DNA: TGTGCCAGCAGCCACAGACTAGCGGGAGGTCCCTCTAGCACAGATACGCAGTATTTT.